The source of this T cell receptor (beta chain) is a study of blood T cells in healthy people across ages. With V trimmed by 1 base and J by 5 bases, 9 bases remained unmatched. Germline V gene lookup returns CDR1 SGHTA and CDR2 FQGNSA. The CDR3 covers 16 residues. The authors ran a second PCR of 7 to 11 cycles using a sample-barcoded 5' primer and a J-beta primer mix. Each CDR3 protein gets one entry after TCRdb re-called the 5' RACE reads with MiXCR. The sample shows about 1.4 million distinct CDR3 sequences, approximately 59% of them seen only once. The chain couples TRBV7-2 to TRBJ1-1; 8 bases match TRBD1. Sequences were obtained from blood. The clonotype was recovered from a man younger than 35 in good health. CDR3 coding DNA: TGTGCCAGCAGCTTAGAACGGACAGGGTGGGGAACTGAAGCTTTCTTT. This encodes CASSLERTGWGTEAFF.